This T cell receptor beta chain was obtained from a study of CD8+ T cells in alopecia areata. Extracted RNA was reverse transcribed into cDNA, the sequencing template. Clones were read by immunoSEQ multiplex PCR, and TCRdb kept only the in-frame ones, dropping some. This sample yields more than 95,000 clones, of which 30% to 40% are seen a single time; approximately 3.3% belongs to the top ten. There are 11 residues in the CDR3. V was cut by 6 bases and J by 8 bases, with 9 bases left in between. Looked up from germline, CDR1 is MNHEY and CDR2 is SVGAGI. This clone showed up just once. The material sequenced was CD4+ T cells sorted from blood. The receptor's source is a human donor with alopecia areata. V gene TRBV6-5 combines with J gene TRBJ2-3, with a possible D match to TRBD2 (6 bases). Here the CDR3 reads CASSHGGTQYF. The CDR3 region has the DNA TGTGCCAGCAGCCACGGGGGTACGCAGTATTTT.